This T cell receptor (beta chain) was profiled in a study of shared clonotypes between healthy human individuals. The CDR3 covers 14 residues. Looked up from germline, CDR1 is KGHSH and CDR2 is LQKENI. With 4 bases removed from V and 6 bases from J, the gap between germline ends came to 15 bases. Libraries were prepared by immunoSEQ multiplex PCR; TCRdb keeps only in-frame clonotypes and omits some of them. The table lists around 700,000 clones, more than 70% of them singletons. Concerning this clone: Antigen specificity is unknown.

Study-wide points: Sampling included only blood; tissue repertoires likely differ. Naive CD4 clonotypes overlapped across a handful of donors at 4.5% to 5.5%. Memory subsets generally showed lower estimated richness than naive subsets. Clonotypes not shared had lower generation probabilities than those common to all four donors.

V is TRBV18 and J is TRBJ1-1; no clear D gene. The sample comprised memory CD4+ T cells sorted from blood. This sample's subset: CD45RA-negative fraction. The TCR was taken from a woman between 25 and 40 years old in good health. The CDR3 region has the DNA TGTGCCAGCTCACTCTCGGCGTCGTCCCCTGAAGCTTTCTTT. Its protein is CASSLSASSPEAFF.